A single sample is the source of the 10 T cell receptor beta chains below, sequenced in a study of cytomegalovirus exposure and HLA in healthy donors (TCRdb year 2017). The protocol used for the library was the immunoSEQ multiplex PCR assay. For the multiplex PCR, a mixture combining 60 forward primers for TCR Vbeta segments and 13 reverse primers for TCR Jbeta segments was used. This immuneACCESS table, as held by TCRdb, lists in-frame sequences with V and J called but not all clones. Of the missing ones, under half trace to an unresolved V gene in checked studies; the others have no known cause. Within this sample are about 130,000 clones, with 77% of them counted one time only. The top ten hold 4.2% of the sample. The specimen was PBMCs. The source of these receptors is a male donor in good health and CMV-seropositive.

This chain uses TRBV28 with TRBJ1-1; the D gene is possibly TRBD1 (6 bases). The CDR3 sequence is 14 residues long. V lost 2 bases to trimming and J lost 2 bases, with 9 bases between them. Per the germline V gene, CDR1 is MDHEN and CDR2 is SYDVKM. The CDR3 loop reads CASSLTGLNTEAFF. DNA of the CDR3: TGTGCCAGCAGTTTAACAGGGCTTAACACTGAAGCTTTCTTT. Full variable domain (missing parts from reference TRBV28 and TRBJ1-1): DVKVTQSSRYLVKRTGEKVFLECVQDMDHENMFWYRQDPGLGLRLIYFSYDVKMKEKGDIPEGYSVSREKKERFSLILESASTNQTSMYLCASSLTGLNTEAFFGQGTRLTVV.

V gene TRBV7-2 combines with J gene TRBJ2-1; the match to TRBD1 covers 9 bases. V trimming: 4 bases; J trimming: 1 base; junction bases outside the gene matches: 8. This CDR3 is built from 17 residues. The germline gives CDR1 SGHTA, CDR2 FQGNSA. In nucleotides, the CDR3 is TGTGCCAGCAGCTCCCAGACAGGGGGGTCGTCCTACAATGAGCAGTTCTTC. Translation: CASSSQTGGSSYNEQFF.

This chain joins TRBV5-6 and TRBJ2-2; 8 bases line up with TRBD2. Germline V gives CDR1 SGHDT, CDR2 YYEEEE. The CDR3 is made up of 16 amino acids. V shed 1 base and J 4 bases; nucleotides not matched to a gene: 6. CDR3 amino acids: CASSLFSGDPTGELFF. The CDR3 DNA reads as TGTGCCAGCAGCTTGTTTAGCGGGGACCCCACCGGGGAGCTGTTTTTT.

Only a few counts were recorded for this clone. CDR3 nucleotide sequence: TGTGCCAGCAGCCGGGACTCGCGCACAGATACGCAGTATTTT. It yields the protein CASSRDSRTDTQYF. The gene calls are TRBV27 and TRBJ2-3, with a tentative D call TRBD2 (6 bases). CDR1 is MNHEY and CDR2 is SMNVEV in the germline V gene (reference sequence). There are 14 residues in the CDR3. Trimming took 6 bases from V and 1 from J, leaving 11 bases between them.

The chain carries TRBV19 and TRBJ2-1, with TRBD1 identical over 10 bases. The CDR3 has 14 residues. The J segment lost 8 bases and the V segment lost 3 bases, leaving 4 bases of the junction unmatched. Germline lookup yields CDR1 LNHDA and CDR2 SQIVND (reference sequence). In DNA form, the CDR3 reads TGTGCCAGTAGTATTGGGACAGGGGACCATGAGCAGTTCTTC. Translation: CASSIGTGDHEQFF.

The chain carries TRBV5-1 and TRBJ2-7; 10 nucleotides line up with TRBD1. Germline CDR1 reads SGHRS; CDR2 reads YFSETQ. J was trimmed by 7 bases and V by 0 bases; bases with no gene match: 10. The CDR3 runs 16 residues. CDR3 sequence: CASSLALRQGAPEQYF. CDR3 DNA sequence: TGCGCCAGCAGCTTGGCCTTGCGACAGGGGGCGCCGGAGCAGTACTTC. The variable domain in full, completed from reference TRBV5-1 and TRBJ2-7, reads KAGVTQTPRYLIKTRGQQVTLSCSPISGHRSVSWYQQTPGQGLQFLFEYFSETQRNKGNFPGRFSGRQFSNSRSEMNVSTLELGDSALYLCASSLALRQGAPEQYFGPGTRLTVT.

The rearrangement uses TRBV11-2 and TRBJ1-5; a weak D match, TRBD1 (5 bases). V lost 1 base to trimming and J lost 4 bases, with 11 bases between them. The CDR3 runs 15 residues. Germline CDR1 reads SGHAT; CDR2 reads FQNNGV. CDR3 amino acids: CASSLGDRGNQPQHF. The DNA for the CDR3 is TGTGCCAGCAGCTTAGGAGACAGAGGTAATCAGCCCCAGCATTTT.

The rearrangement uses TRBV30 and TRBJ1-2; possible D gene TRBD1, 6 bases. The length of the CDR3 is 13 residues. Trimming stripped 2 bases from V and 8 bases from J, with 15 bases between. Germline V gene sequence: CDR1 GTSNPN, CDR2 SVGIG (reference sequence). CDR3 in DNA: TGTGCCTGGAGTCCCCAGGGGACGTCAGGCTACACCTTC. Amino acids: CAWSPQGTSGYTF.

This sequence joins TRBV11-2 and TRBJ2-3, with TRBD2 matching 7 bases. Germline V lookup: CDR1 SGHAT, CDR2 FQNNGV. V lost 5 bases, J lost 4 bases, and 15 bases stayed unmatched. The CDR3 totals 17 residues. CDR3 loop: CASSPPRGGRAADTQYF. In nucleotides, the CDR3 is TGTGCCAGCAGCCCTCCAAGGGGAGGGAGGGCCGCAGATACGCAGTATTTT. The full variable domain, in which reference TRBV11-2 and TRBJ2-3 provide the parts outside the CDR3, is EAGVAQSPRYKIIEKRQSVAFWCNPISGHATLYWYQQILGQGPKLLIQFQNNGVVDDSQLPKDRFSAERLKGVDSTLKIQPAKLEDSAVYLCASSPPRGGRAADTQYFGPGTRLTVL.

The chain uses TRBV2 and TRBJ1-1; no firm D call. V shed 4 bases and J shed 2 bases, with 11 bases lying between them. Germline V gene data show CDR1 as SNHLY and CDR2 as FYNNEI. This CDR3 has 14 residues. As DNA, the CDR3 is TGTGCCAGCAGTGGTCGTAGAAAAAACACTGAAGCTTTCTTT. Encoded protein: CASSGRRKNTEAFF.